This record covers a single T cell receptor beta chain. The sample originates from a study of control samples from healthy donors and cancer patients. Germline CDR1 LGHNA, CDR2 YSLEER. The CDR3 runs to 14 residues. Trimming stripped 0 bases from V and 2 bases from J, with 8 bases between. Only in-frame clones appear in the TCRdb table, and some are missing; sequencing was by immunoSEQ multiplex PCR. This table holds roughly 100,000 clones, roughly nine tenths found once. The material sequenced was blood. The TCR comes from a woman younger than 35 in good health. The chain employs TRBV4-3 and TRBJ2-7; D may be TRBD1 or TRBD2 (6 bases each). The CDR3 DNA follows: TGCGCCAGCAGCCAAGAGAGGGGGGCCTACGAGCAGTACTTC. Its translation: CASSQERGAYEQYF.